This passage covers 25 T cell receptor beta chains from one sample sequenced in a study of identical twins. TCRdb fed the 5' RACE reads into MiXCR, producing one record per CDR3 protein. The sample consists of under 400,000 distinct CDR3 sequences, 8.5% to 10% of them appearing once. The specimen sequenced was naive T cells sorted from blood. All receptors derive from a woman aged 45-65 years in good health.

A few counts support this clonotype. A read error may produce the germline difference seen at one junction end. The chain recombines TRBV12-3 or TRBV12-4 with TRBJ2-1; 12 nucleotides agree with TRBD2. CDR3 length: 17 residues. The CDR3 loop is CASSLAGGSWAYNEQFF. The CDR3, as DNA: TGTGCCAGCAGTCTAGCGGGAGGGTCCTGGGCCTACAATGAGCAGTTCTTC.

This clonotype appeared many times. This rearrangement joins TRBV4-1 to TRBJ1-1, with D maybe TRBD1 (5 bases). This CDR3 region has 12 residues. CDR1 and CDR2 from the germline V gene are MGHRA and YSYEKL. V lost 3 bases and J lost 3, with 5 bases in between. The CDR3 sequence is CASSQGHTEAFF. The CDR3 coding sequence is TGCGCCAGCAGCCAGGGGCACACTGAAGCTTTCTTT.

This clonotype came up once. The chain is built from TRBV14 and TRBJ2-2; the match to TRBD2 covers 7 bases. Per the germline V gene, CDR1 is SGHDN and CDR2 is FVKESK. CDR3 size: 17 residues. The junction had 12 bases not matched to a gene; V was cut back by 1 base and J by 7 bases. CDR3 coding DNA: TGTGCCAGCAGCCAAGTCCGCGGGAGAGTTATTAGCGGGGAGCTGTTTTTT. Protein: CASSQVRGRVISGELFF.

This clonotype was picked up many times. The chain has TRBV5-1 and TRBJ2-5; D possibly corresponds to TRBD1 (6 bases). This CDR3 is 13 amino acids long. The V gene's germline CDR1 is SGHRS and CDR2 YFSETQ. Trimming shortened V by 3 bases and J by 5 bases, and 11 bases separated the two germline ends. The CDR3 DNA sequence: TGCGCCAGCAGCTCCCGGGACATCGAGACCCAGTACTTC. Amino acid sequence: CASSSRDIETQYF.

This clonotype was seen many times. J is TRBJ2-2 and V is TRBV20-1; perhaps TRBD2 as D (6 bases). CDR1 is DFQATT, CDR2 SNEGSKA, per germline (reference sequence). Trimming took 1 base from V and 8 from J, leaving 11 bases between them. The CDR3 consists of 13 residues. The CDR3 DNA reads as TGCAGTGCTAGAGGGGGAGGTATTGGGGAGCTGTTTTTT. Protein: CSARGGGIGELFF.

This clonotype showed up just a few times. This chain uses TRBV7-3 with TRBJ2-2; 11 bases fit TRBD2. J lost 6 bases, V lost 6 bases, and 6 bases had no gene match. From germline, CDR1 is SGHTA and CDR2 FQGTGA. The CDR3 extends over 15 amino acids. The CDR3 is CASSLTSGSPGELFF. The DNA of the CDR3 is TGTGCCAGCAGTCTTACTAGCGGGAGTCCCGGGGAGCTGTTTTTT.

J is TRBJ2-1 and V is TRBV7-9; no reliable D call. Looked up from germline, CDR1 is SEHNR and CDR2 is FQNEAQ (reference sequence). Trimming pared 2 bases from V and 6 bases from J, leaving 11 bases between. The CDR3 extends over 14 amino acids. CDR3 region: CASSLPNFSNEQFF. For the CDR3, the DNA is TGTGCCAGCAGCTTACCTAACTTCTCCAATGAGCAGTTCTTC.

The chain links TRBV20-1 to TRBJ2-1; 11 nucleotides agree with TRBD2. Trimming removed 2 bases from V and 8 bases from J; junction bases left unmatched: 11. CDR1 is DFQATT, CDR2 SNEGSKA, per germline (reference sequence). The CDR3 is made up of 16 amino acids. CDR3 coding DNA: TGCAGTGCTAGACCCCTTACTAGCGGGAGAGGGGATGAGCAGTTCTTC. It encodes CSARPLTSGRGDEQFF.

This clonotype was seen many times. The rearrangement uses TRBV18 and TRBJ2-3; 8 bases match TRBD2. This CDR3 spans 16 amino acids. Trimming took 0 bases from V and 6 from J; bases not matched to a gene: 8. Germline-derived CDR1 and CDR2 are KGHSH and LQKENI. The CDR3 DNA sequence: TGTGCCAGCTCACCACCGTACGGGAGGGCCGGGGATACGCAGTATTTT. It encodes CASSPPYGRAGDTQYF.

This clonotype was recorded at least ten times. The CDR3 DNA sequence: TGTGCCAGCAGCTTAGCGCTAGCGGGAGTCGAGACCCAGTACTTC. Protein sequence: CASSLALAGVETQYF. The chain combines TRBV7-9 with TRBJ2-5; 10 nucleotides align to TRBD2. CDR3 length: 15 amino acids. From germline, CDR1 is SEHNR and CDR2 FQNEAQ (reference sequence). The V and J ends lost 0 bases and 5 bases, in that order; junction bases with no gene match: 3. Looking up the rest from reference TRBV7-9 and TRBJ2-5 gives the full variable domain: DTGVSQNPRHKITKRGQNVTFRCDPISEHNRLYWYRQTLGQGPEFLTYFQNEAQLEKSRLLSDRFSAERPKGSFSTLEIQRTEQGDSAMYLCASSLALAGVETQYFGPGTRLLVL.

This clonotype was observed many times. The rearrangement joins TRBV5-1 to TRBJ2-7; D ambiguous. The V end was cut by 4 bases, the J end by 3 bases, with 11 bases between. Germline V gives CDR1 SGHRS, CDR2 YFSETQ. The CDR3 has 13 amino acids. The CDR3 sequence is CASSTSGVYEQYF. The CDR3 coding sequence is TGCGCCAGCAGCACTTCTGGGGTCTACGAGCAGTACTTC.

In this sample, this clonotype turned up many times. The chain uses TRBV20-1 and TRBJ2-1, with 16 bases lining up with TRBD2. With V trimmed by 0 bases and J by 6 bases, 8 bases remained unmatched. CDR3 size: 18 residues. Looked up from germline, CDR1 is DFQATT and CDR2 is SNEGSKA (reference sequence). The CDR3 here is CSARDWEGTSGRANEQFF. The CDR3 DNA reads TGCAGTGCTAGAGATTGGGAGGGGACTAGCGGGAGGGCCAATGAGCAGTTCTTC.

This clonotype was seen more than once but under ten times. The V and J genes are TRBV7-3 and TRBJ1-2; 9 bases fit TRBD1. Germline assignment: CDR1 SGHTA and CDR2 FQGTGA. The CDR3 totals 14 residues. V was clipped by 3 bases and J by 7 bases; unmatched bases: 6. This chain's CDR3 is CASSLSGQGPGYTF. CDR3 sequence (DNA): TGTGCCAGCAGCTTGTCGGGACAGGGACCTGGCTACACCTTC. Supplemented by reference TRBV7-3 and TRBJ1-2, the full variable domain reads GAGVSQTPSNKVTEKGKYVELRCDPISGHTALYWYRQSLGQGPEFLIYFQGTGAADDSGLPNDRFFAVRPEGSVSTLKIQRTERGDSAVYLCASSLSGQGPGYTFGSGTRLTVV.

In this sample, this clonotype turned up a few times. Mismatch with germline at one junction end may stem from a read error. This chain links TRBV4-2 with TRBJ1-1; D unresolved. The CDR3 runs 14 residues. CDR1 LGHNA and CDR2 YNFKEQ come from the germline V gene. In nucleotides, the CDR3 is TGTGCCAGCACCCAAGGACGGTTGAACACTGAAGCTTTCTTT. As protein: CASTQGRLNTEAFF.

This chain uses TRBV12-3 or TRBV12-4 with TRBJ2-5; no clear D. With 3 bases removed from V and 0 bases from J, the gap between germline ends came to 8 bases. This CDR3 contains 14 residues. For the CDR3, the DNA is TGTGCCAGCAGTTTGGAAGAGTACCAAGAGACCCAGTACTTC. Protein sequence: CASSLEEYQETQYF.

This clonotype was detected a few times. The chain recombines TRBV7-2 with TRBJ2-3; perhaps TRBD2 as D (5 bases). The CDR3 runs to 14 residues. The germline gives CDR1 SGHTA, CDR2 FQGNSA. V lost 4 bases, J lost 14 bases, and 22 bases lay in between. The CDR3 here is CASSSTNSGIGPYF. For the CDR3, the DNA is TGTGCCAGCAGCTCGACTAACTCCGGGATCGGTCCGTATTTT.

This clonotype was observed a handful of times. The gene calls are TRBV14 and TRBJ2-5, with D possibly being TRBD2 (5 bases). Germline V lookup: CDR1 SGHDN, CDR2 FVKESK. Trimming took 4 bases from V and 7 from J, leaving 16 bases between them. This CDR3 comprises 14 residues. CDR3 region: CASSLKLRAGTQYF. CDR3 nucleotide sequence: TGTGCCAGCAGCCTCAAACTTAGGGCGGGGACCCAGTACTTC.

V usage is TRBV24-1 and J usage is TRBJ2-1, with 7 bases aligning to TRBD2. The CDR3 length is 15 residues. Germline-derived CDR1 and CDR2 are KGHDR and SFDVKD. J was trimmed by 8 bases and V by 0 bases; bases with no gene match: 6. The DNA of the CDR3 is TGTGCCACCAGTGATTTGGCGACTAGCCTAGATGAGCAGTTCTTC. Its translation is CATSDLATSLDEQFF.

V is TRBV20-1 and J is TRBJ2-7, with D possibly matching TRBD2 (5 bases). Deletions cut 6 bases from V and 2 bases from J, with 14 bases between. The CDR3 spans 13 residues. Germline-derived CDR1 and CDR2 are DFQATT and SNEGSKA (reference sequence). CDR3 DNA sequence: TGCAGTGCCGAGGGTGCCGGGGCCTACGAGCAGTACTTC. The encoded protein is CSAEGAGAYEQYF.

Ten or more counts support this clonotype. The V call is TRBV5-1, the J call TRBJ2-7, with 9 bases lining up with TRBD1. Germline CDR1 and CDR2: SGHRS and YFSETQ. The V segment lost 4 bases and the J segment 5 bases; nucleotides outside the gene matches: 7. This CDR3 has 14 amino acids. The CDR3 loop is CASSTGGVGNEQYF. The DNA for the CDR3 is TGCGCCAGCAGCACAGGGGGCGTAGGTAACGAGCAGTACTTC. The whole variable domain, remainder taken from reference TRBV5-1 and TRBJ2-7, is KAGVTQTPRYLIKTRGQQVTLSCSPISGHRSVSWYQQTPGQGLQFLFEYFSETQRNKGNFPGRFSGRQFSNSRSEMNVSTLELGDSALYLCASSTGGVGNEQYFGPGTRLTVT.

This clonotype was counted only a few times. The rearrangement links TRBV6-5 to TRBJ2-3, with a tentative D call TRBD2 (6 bases). This CDR3 comprises 17 residues. V was cut by 2 bases and J by 3 bases, with 18 bases left in between. CDR1 MNHEY and CDR2 SVGAGI come from the germline V gene. The CDR3 loop reads CASSYGLQGGGTDTQYF. Here the CDR3 DNA reads TGTGCCAGCAGTTACGGCTTGCAGGGTGGGGGGACAGATACGCAGTATTTT.

In this sample, this clonotype turned up many times. This rearrangement joins TRBV3-1 to TRBJ2-1, with D possibly called TRBD1 or TRBD2 (6 bases each). Germline V CDR1 and CDR2: LGHDT, YNNKEL (reference sequence). V was clipped by 1 base and J by 8 bases, with 12 bases between them. The CDR3 has 14 residues. CDR3 residues: CASSQGGARYEQFF. CDR3 in DNA: TGTGCCAGCAGCCAAGGGGGGGCTCGGTATGAGCAGTTCTTC.

This clonotype was observed a handful of times. The chain couples TRBV10-2 to TRBJ2-5; D is unresolved. Germline values: CDR1 WSHSY, CDR2 SAAADI. The V gene lost 4 bases and the J gene lost 2 bases, with 8 bases spanning the gap. The CDR3 consists of 13 residues. This chain's CDR3 is CASSAVKQETQYF. The DNA of the CDR3 is TGCGCCAGCAGTGCGGTGAAACAAGAGACCCAGTACTTC.

In this sample, this clonotype turned up many times. The chain is built from TRBV12-3 or TRBV12-4 and TRBJ1-1, with a weak D call TRBD1 (6 bases). V was trimmed by 6 bases and J by 5 bases, leaving 13 bases between them. The CDR3 runs to 13 residues. The CDR3 is CASSDKGGTEAFF. Written as DNA, the CDR3 is TGTGCCAGCAGCGACAAGGGGGGGACTGAAGCTTTCTTT.

The DNA of the CDR3 is TGCAGTGCAGCCCGGGACAGCATACATCAGCCCCAGCATTTT. Translated: CSAARDSIHQPQHF. The chain uses TRBV20-1 and TRBJ1-5; 7 bases map to TRBD1. This CDR3 contains 14 residues. The trim removed 6 bases at V and 5 bases at J, leaving 10 bases unmatched. CDR1 and CDR2 (germline): DFQATT, SNEGSKA (reference sequence).